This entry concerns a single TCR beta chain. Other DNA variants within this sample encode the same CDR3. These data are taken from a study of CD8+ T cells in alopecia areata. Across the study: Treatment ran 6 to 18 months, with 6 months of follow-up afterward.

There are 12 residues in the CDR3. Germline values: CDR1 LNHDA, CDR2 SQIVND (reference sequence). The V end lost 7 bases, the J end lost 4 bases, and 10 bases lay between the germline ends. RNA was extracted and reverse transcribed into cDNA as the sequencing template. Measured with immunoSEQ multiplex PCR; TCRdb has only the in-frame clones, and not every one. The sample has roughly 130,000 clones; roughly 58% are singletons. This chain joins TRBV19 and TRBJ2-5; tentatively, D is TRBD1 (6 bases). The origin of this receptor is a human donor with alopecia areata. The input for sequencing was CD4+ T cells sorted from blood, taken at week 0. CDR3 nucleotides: TGTGCCAGTACCTCACAGGGAGAGACCCAGTACTTC. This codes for CASTSQGETQYF.